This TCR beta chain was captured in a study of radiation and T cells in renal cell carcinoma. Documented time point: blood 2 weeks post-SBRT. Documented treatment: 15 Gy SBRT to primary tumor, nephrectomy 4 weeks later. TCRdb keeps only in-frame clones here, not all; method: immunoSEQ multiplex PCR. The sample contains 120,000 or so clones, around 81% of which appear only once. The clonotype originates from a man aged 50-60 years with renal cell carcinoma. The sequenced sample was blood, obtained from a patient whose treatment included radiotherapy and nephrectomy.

Here the CDR3 DNA reads TGTGCCAGCAAACTCTCCCAAGAGGCACCCCTCCACTTT. It yields the protein CASKLSQEAPLHF. The rearrangement joins TRBV2 to TRBJ1-6; D not resolved. V was trimmed by 7 bases and J by 11 bases, leaving 15 bases between them. Germline V gene data show CDR1 as SNHLY and CDR2 as FYNNEI. The CDR3 length is 13 residues.